The next 15 T cell receptor beta chains were all read from a single sample in a study of blood T cell repertoires in COVID-19. Sequenced by immunoSEQ multiplex PCR; TCRdb stores in-frame clones only, minus some. This table has about 31,000 clones, over 75% appearing once. Sequencing input: peripheral blood. Receptor source: a man aged 55 to 70 with COVID-19, enrolled during active disease.

In this sample, this clone turned up a few times. The genes are TRBV19 and TRBJ2-6; 7 nucleotides match TRBD2. Germline loops: CDR1 LNHDA, CDR2 SQIVND (reference sequence). CDR3 length: 15 residues. The V gene end was trimmed by 0 bases and the J gene end by 13 bases; junction bases not matched to a gene: 9. The CDR3 spells CASSIDSAGVRVLTF. In DNA, the CDR3 is TGTGCCAGTAGTATAGATAGTGCGGGAGTCAGGGTCCTGACTTTC.

CDR3 DNA sequence: TGTGCCACCAGTGATCCGAGGGGGGGGCCTGAGCAGTTCTTC. This encodes CATSDPRGGPEQFF. The chain is built from TRBV24-1 and TRBJ2-1; D might be TRBD2 (7 bases). V shed 3 bases and J shed 9 bases, with 14 bases lying between them. The CDR3 is 14 amino acids. Per the germline V gene, CDR1 is KGHDR and CDR2 is SFDVKD.

The chain couples TRBV5-6 to TRBJ2-2, with 8 bases aligning to TRBD1. The CDR3 length is 13 residues. Looked up from germline, CDR1 is SGHDT and CDR2 is YYEEEE. With V trimmed by 5 bases and J by 6 bases, 3 bases remained unmatched. In nucleotides, the CDR3 is TGTGCCAGCAGGATACAGGGGGCCGGGGAGCTGTTTTTT. This encodes CASRIQGAGELFF.

This chain connects TRBV10-2 to TRBJ2-1; 7 bases line up with TRBD2. The CDR3 covers 14 residues. Germline V gene sequence: CDR1 WSHSY, CDR2 SAAADI. Trimming at V came to 0 bases and at J to 7 bases, leaving 3 bases not matched to a gene. The CDR3 is CASSESLLANEQFF. The CDR3 DNA follows: TGCGCCAGCAGTGAGTCTCTACTAGCGAATGAGCAGTTCTTC.

The chain has TRBV13 and TRBJ2-7, with a tentative D call TRBD2 (6 bases). Deletions cut 6 bases from V and 6 bases from J, with 24 bases between. Germline V gene sequence: CDR1 PRHDT, CDR2 FYEKMQ (reference sequence). CDR3 length equals 16 residues. The CDR3 sequence is CASSLRPRVPAGEQYF. Written as DNA, the CDR3 is TGTGCCAGCAGTTTACGCCCCCGGGTCCCAGCGGGCGAGCAGTACTTC.

The chain recombines TRBV5-6 with TRBJ2-5, with D uncertain. The CDR3 extends over 13 amino acids. The germline V gene encodes CDR1 SGHDT and CDR2 YYEEEE. The V end lost 0 bases, the J end lost 5 bases, and 8 bases lay between the germline ends. The CDR3 sequence: CASSLGSLETQYF. The DNA of the CDR3 is TGTGCCAGCAGCTTGGGCAGTCTTGAGACCCAGTACTTC.

This chain connects TRBV11-2 to TRBJ1-3; D might be TRBD1 (5 bases). V was shortened by 2 bases and J by 1 base, with 6 bases between the two germline ends. CDR3 length: 14 residues. In germline, CDR1 is SGHAT, CDR2 FQNNGV. The CDR3, as DNA: TGTGCCAGCAGCTTATCAGGGTCTGGAAACACCATATATTTT. Residues: CASSLSGSGNTIYF.

The chain recombines TRBV27 with TRBJ1-2, with TRBD1 matching over 7 bases. V trimming: 4 bases; J trimming: 2 bases; junction bases outside the gene matches: 1. Germline V CDR1 and CDR2: MNHEY, SMNVEV (reference sequence). The CDR3 is 13 amino acids. The DNA of the CDR3 is TGTGCCAGCAGTTGGGGACAGAACTATGGCTACACCTTC. Residues: CASSWGQNYGYTF.

The rearrangement joins TRBV5-6 to TRBJ1-1, with no clear D. Germline V gene data show CDR1 as SGHDT and CDR2 as YYEEEE. This CDR3 comprises 13 residues. The V end was cut by 6 bases, the J end by 1 base, with 10 bases between. This CDR3 reads CASNPRGNTEAFF. CDR3 DNA sequence: TGTGCCAGCAACCCCCGCGGGAACACTGAAGCTTTCTTT. The entire variable domain, with the rest obtained from reference TRBV5-6 and TRBJ1-1, is as follows: DAGVTQSPTHLIKTRGQQVTLRCSPKSGHDTVSWYQQALGQGPQFIFQYYEEEERQRGNFPDRFSGHQFPNYSSELNVNALLLGDSALYLCASNPRGNTEAFFGQGTRLTVV.

V and J are TRBV4-1 and TRBJ1-1; 8 nucleotides match TRBD1. The CDR3 is made up of 14 amino acids. Germline CDR1 is MGHRA and CDR2 is YSYEKL. V lost 5 bases to trimming and J lost 6 bases; unmatched junction nucleotides: 8. Here the CDR3 DNA reads TGCGCCAGCAGCGCCCCAGGGGGCGCGCCTGAAGCTTTCTTT. Protein sequence: CASSAPGGAPEAFF.

J is TRBJ2-5 and V is TRBV5-1; D call uncertain. The CDR3 covers 14 residues. Germline CDR1 SGHRS, CDR2 YFSETQ. Between the trimmed V and J ends, which lost 1 base and 5 bases, there was a span of 12 bases. The CDR3 DNA sequence: TGCGCCAGCAGCTTGTCCCAAAACCGGGAGACCCAGTACTTC. It yields the protein CASSLSQNRETQYF.

The rearrangement links TRBV30 to TRBJ2-4; a possible D gene is TRBD1 (5 bases). CDR3 length equals 17 residues. V gave up 3 bases and J gave up 0 bases, with 18 bases separating them. Germline CDR1 is GTSNPN and CDR2 is SVGIG (reference sequence). This CDR3 is CAWSPDPDRVAKNIQYF. The CDR3 bases are TGTGCCTGGAGCCCCGATCCCGACAGAGTAGCCAAAAACATTCAGTACTTC.

V and J are TRBV29-1 and TRBJ2-3; D is possibly TRBD2 (6 bases). Looked up from germline, CDR1 is SQVTM and CDR2 is ANQGSEA. Trimming shortened V by 7 bases and J by 7 bases, and 12 bases separated the two germline ends. The CDR3 is 11 residues long. The CDR3 region is CSGDSSYTQYF. CDR3 nucleotide sequence: TGCAGCGGGGACTCTAGTTATACGCAGTATTTT.

V is TRBV6-2 or TRBV6-3 and J is TRBJ2-7; 12 nucleotides agree with TRBD2. J lost 1 base, V lost 6 bases, and 10 bases had no gene match. The CDR3 has 17 amino acids. CDR1 is MNHEY and CDR2 is SVGEGT in the germline V gene. DNA of the CDR3: TGTGCCAGCAGCCAACGGACTAGCGGGACCCAATCCTACGAGCAGTACTTC. Residues: CASSQRTSGTQSYEQYF.

This rearrangement joins TRBV27 to TRBJ2-1; 7 nucleotides match TRBD1. Germline loops: CDR1 MNHEY, CDR2 SMNVEV (reference sequence). The CDR3 is 15 residues long. The J segment lost 5 bases and the V segment lost 5 bases, leaving 9 bases of the junction unmatched. The CDR3 loop reads CASSPGDSKNNEQFF. Here the CDR3 DNA reads TGTGCCAGCAGTCCTGGGGACAGCAAAAACAATGAGCAGTTCTTC.